The rows below give T cell receptor beta chains drawn from one sample of a study of post-analysis software for immune sequencing data. TCRdb redid the calling of the PCR reads with MiXCR, one entry per CDR3 protein. The sample contains roughly 160,000 distinct CDR3 sequences, about 36% of which appear only once. Specimen: blood, collected after autologous hematopoietic stem cell transplantation. The receptors here all came from a girl between 5 and 17 years old with multiple sclerosis. The CDR3 runs from the conserved cysteine through the conserved F or W. The order of the fields is J gene, CDR3 length, V gene, clone size, D gene, CDR3 DNA, CDR3 protein. D genes are given only for firm matches. Expanded clones get a size class; other rows say once, few or many, or leave the size out.

>TRBJ1-6|11|TRBV29-1|few|-
TGCAGCGTCTTAATCCGAGGGGCCCTCCACTTT
CSVLIRGALHF
>TRBJ1-2|13|TRBV29-1|many|-
TGCAGCGTTGAAGATGGCCGGAATTTTGGCTACACCTTC
CSVEDGRNFGYTF
>TRBJ2-3|13|TRBV9|-|-
TGTGCCAGCAGCGGAGAGAGCACAGATACGCAGTATTTT
CASSGESTDTQYF
>TRBJ2-3|17|TRBV4-3|-|TRBD2
TGCGCCAGCAGCCAAGACTGGTCGGGGGGAGGAACAGATACGCAGTATTTT
CASSQDWSGGGTDTQYF
>TRBJ2-7|17|TRBV11-2|few|TRBD2
TGTGCCAGCAGGGATTGGGGACTAGCGGGAGTCTCTTACGAGCAGTACTTC
CASRDWGLAGVSYEQYF
>TRBJ2-3|15|TRBV7-8|-|-
TGTGCCAGCAGCTCCAACCAGAAGCTCACAGATACGCAGTATTTT
CASSSNQKLTDTQYF
>TRBJ2-1|16|TRBV12-3/TRBV12-4|-|TRBD2
TGTGCCAGCAGGGGACGAGCGGGATGGACCTACAATGAGCAGTTCTTC
CASRGRAGWTYNEQFF
>TRBJ2-1|14|TRBV5-1|-|-
TGCGCCAGCAGCTTGGAACTAGCCGGGGATGAGCAGTTCTTC
CASSLELAGDEQFF
>TRBJ2-1|14|TRBV11-2|-|-
TGTGCCAGCAGCTCCCCATCCGGGGCCTTTAGGCAGTTCTTC
CASSSPSGAFRQFF
>TRBJ2-7|13|TRBV28|-|-
TGTGCCAGTCAAGCGGGCCGCTCCTACGAGCAGTACTTC
CASQAGRSYEQYF